This T cell receptor beta chain was obtained from a study of blood T cell repertoires in COVID-19. Study as a whole: The analysed material was cDNA or gDNA that came from T cells, B-cell-depleted T cells, or PBMCs.

Methods used by the authors: For nucleated cells, counts were estimated from reference gene primer amplification. Using immunoSEQ multiplex PCR, the repertoire was profiled, and TCRdb retains in-frame clones only, with some absent. That table furnishes V, J and clone size, whereas the DNA furnished D and trimming. The profile shows fewer than 250,000 clones, about nine tenths of them singletons. Cohorts were determined from participant-reported clinical history. Germline lookup yields CDR1 SGDLS and CDR2 YYNGEE. V lost 4 bases and J 0 bases, leaving 20 bases between the germline ends. The CDR3 runs to 18 residues.

The gene calls are TRBV9 and TRBJ2-1; a possible D gene is TRBD2 (5 bases). The sequenced sample was PBMCs or T cells enriched from blood (not recorded which). The TCR was taken from a man aged 45-60 years who had been exposed to COVID-19. This chain's CDR3 is CASSPHPGAGNSYNEQFF. The CDR3 DNA reads as TGTGCCAGCAGCCCCCACCCGGGCGCGGGTAACTCCTACAATGAGCAGTTCTTC.